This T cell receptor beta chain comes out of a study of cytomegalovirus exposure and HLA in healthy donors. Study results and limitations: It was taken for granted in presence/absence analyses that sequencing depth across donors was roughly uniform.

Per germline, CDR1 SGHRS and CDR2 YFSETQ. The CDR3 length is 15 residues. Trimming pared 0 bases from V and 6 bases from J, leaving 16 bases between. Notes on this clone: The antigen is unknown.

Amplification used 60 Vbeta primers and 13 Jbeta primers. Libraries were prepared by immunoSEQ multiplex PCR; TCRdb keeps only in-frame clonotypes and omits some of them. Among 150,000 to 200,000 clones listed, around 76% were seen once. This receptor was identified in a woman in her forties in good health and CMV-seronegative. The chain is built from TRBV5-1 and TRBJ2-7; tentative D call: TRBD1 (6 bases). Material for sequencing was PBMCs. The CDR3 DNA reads TGCGCCAGCAGCTTGGGGACAGCGCCTAACGCCGAGCAGTACTTC. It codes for CASSLGTAPNAEQYF.